This T cell receptor beta chain was recovered during a study of brain metastases from non-small cell lung cancer. The CDR3 is 14 residues long. V gave up 3 bases and J gave up 4 bases, with 10 bases separating them. Germline CDR1 reads MDHEN; CDR2 reads SYDVKM. As concerns this clone: A much larger clone differs by one base, so this may be a read error.

Some clones are missing from TCRdb's copy, which holds only in-frame ones; the method was immunoSEQ multiplex PCR. The sample records 2,800 or so clones, roughly four fifths being singletons. Sequenced: primary lung tumor tissue. V usage is TRBV28 and J usage is TRBJ1-5; D perhaps matches TRBD1 (5 bases). This sequence was found in a donor at least 40 years old with non-small cell lung cancer. Here the CDR3 reads CASSFGDENQPQHF. CDR3 DNA sequence: TGTGCCAGCAGTTTTGGGGACGAAAATCAGCCCCAGCATTTT. The full variable domain, completed using reference TRBV28 and TRBJ1-5, is DVKVTQSSRYLVKRTGEKVFLECVQDMDHENMFWYRQDPGLGLRLIYFSYDVKMKEKGDIPEGYSVSREKKERFSLILESASTNQTSMYLCASSFGDENQPQHFGDGTRLSIL.